This is a list of T cell receptor beta chains from one sample in a study of cytomegalovirus exposure and HLA in healthy donors. Sequenced by immunoSEQ multiplex PCR; TCRdb stores in-frame clones only, minus some. Of approximately 190,000 clones listed, about four fifths are singletons. Source material: PBMCs. These receptor sequences come from a woman aged 45-59 years in good health and CMV-seropositive. The CDR3 runs from the conserved cysteine through the conserved F or W. The order of the fields is D gene, J gene, clone size, V gene, CDR3 DNA, CDR3 protein. The D gene is left open where the match is weak. For some rows the clone size is stated as once, few or many, or as a class when expanded; others skip it.

D gene: -
J gene: TRBJ2-7
clone size: -
V gene: TRBV18
CDR3 DNA: TGTGCCAGCTCACCAACCAGCTCCTACGAGCAGTACTTC
CDR3 protein: CASSPTSSYEQYF

D gene: -
J gene: TRBJ2-7
clone size: -
V gene: TRBV5-6
CDR3 DNA: TGTGCCAGCAGCCCCGGGACTGAATACACCTACGAGCAGTACTTC
CDR3 protein: CASSPGTEYTYEQYF

D gene: -
J gene: TRBJ1-1
clone size: -
V gene: TRBV7-8
CDR3 DNA: TGTGCCAGCAGCCCCAAGACAGCCCTAGACACTGAAGCTTTCTTT
CDR3 protein: CASSPKTALDTEAFF

D gene: -
J gene: TRBJ2-1
clone size: -
V gene: TRBV18
CDR3 DNA: TGTGCCAGCTCATGGGGCTGGGGCGGGGATAACAATGAGCAGTTCTTC
CDR3 protein: CASSWGWGGDNNEQFF

D gene: -
J gene: TRBJ1-2
clone size: once
V gene: TRBV2
CDR3 DNA: TGTGCCAGCAGTCAACAGATCAATAACTATGGCTACACCTTC
CDR3 protein: CASSQQINNYGYTF

D gene: TRBD1
J gene: TRBJ2-7
clone size: -
V gene: TRBV10-3
CDR3 DNA: TGTGCCATCAGTGACTGGTCCGGGACAGGCTCCTACGAGCAGTACTTC
CDR3 protein: CAISDWSGTGSYEQYF

D gene: TRBD2
J gene: TRBJ2-3
clone size: -
V gene: TRBV2
CDR3 DNA: TGTGCCAGCAGTTCTAGCGGGGGGGTGGCAGATACGCAGTATTTT
CDR3 protein: CASSSSGGVADTQYF

D gene: -
J gene: TRBJ2-2
clone size: once
V gene: TRBV10-3
CDR3 DNA: TGTGCCGCTAGACAGGCCACGAACACCGGGGAGCTGTTTTTT
CDR3 protein: CAARQATNTGELFF

D gene: -
J gene: TRBJ1-1
clone size: -
V gene: TRBV12-2
CDR3 DNA: TGTGCAAGTCGCCCGCTCACCGGGACAGGGGGCGAGGCTCGGGAAGCTTTCTTT
CDR3 protein: CASRPLTGTGGEAREAFF

D gene: TRBD2
J gene: TRBJ2-7
clone size: -
V gene: TRBV5-1
CDR3 DNA: TGCGCCAGCAGCCGCTCCCCGGGGGGGCAACGGCCCTACGAGCAGTACTTC
CDR3 protein: CASSRSPGGQRPYEQYF

D gene: TRBD2
J gene: TRBJ2-1
clone size: once
V gene: TRBV11-3
CDR3 DNA: TGTGCCAGCAGCTTAGGAATCGGCGGGGGTGCCTACAATGAGCAGTTCTTC
CDR3 protein: CASSLGIGGGAYNEQFF

D gene: TRBD1
J gene: TRBJ2-2
clone size: -
V gene: TRBV6-1
CDR3 DNA: TGTGCCAGCAGCACGACAGGGGGCGCTTGGGGGGAGCTGTTTTTT
CDR3 protein: CASSTTGGAWGELFF

D gene: TRBD2
J gene: TRBJ2-7
clone size: -
V gene: TRBV6-6
CDR3 DNA: TGTGCCAGCAGTTACGTGCGGGGGTACGAGCAGTACTTC
CDR3 protein: CASSYVRGYEQYF

D gene: TRBD2
J gene: TRBJ2-3
clone size: -
V gene: TRBV5-1
CDR3 DNA: TGCGCCAGCAGAAATGCGGGGGGTGGAGATACGCAGTATTTT
CDR3 protein: CASRNAGGGDTQYF

D gene: -
J gene: TRBJ2-3
clone size: -
V gene: TRBV7-9
CDR3 DNA: TGTGCGGGCAGGTCTAGCACAGATACGCAGTATTTT
CDR3 protein: CAGRSSTDTQYF

D gene: TRBD1
J gene: TRBJ1-1
clone size: -
V gene: TRBV6-5
CDR3 DNA: TGTGCCAGCGGCGTGACAGGGAATAGGGACACTGAAGCTTTCTTT
CDR3 protein: CASGVTGNRDTEAFF

D gene: TRBD1
J gene: TRBJ2-1
clone size: -
V gene: TRBV29-1
CDR3 DNA: TGCAGCGTAGCAGACAGGGGAAGGTACAATGAGCAGTTCTTC
CDR3 protein: CSVADRGRYNEQFF

D gene: TRBD2
J gene: TRBJ2-3
clone size: -
V gene: TRBV7-2
CDR3 DNA: TGTGCCAGCAGCTTAGAGGCGGGGGGTTTGGCAGATACGCAGTATTTT
CDR3 protein: CASSLEAGGLADTQYF

D gene: -
J gene: TRBJ1-1
clone size: -
V gene: TRBV29-1
CDR3 DNA: TGCAGCGTCCGCTACAATACAGGGAACACTGAAGCTTTCTTT
CDR3 protein: CSVRYNTGNTEAFF

D gene: -
J gene: TRBJ1-6
clone size: -
V gene: TRBV2
CDR3 DNA: TGTGCCAGCAGTGGAGATGCAGGGGCGAATTCACCCCTCCACTTT
CDR3 protein: CASSGDAGANSPLHF

D gene: -
J gene: TRBJ1-3
clone size: -
V gene: TRBV11-1
CDR3 DNA: TGTGCCAGCAGCTTACTGCCGGCAGGGCGAGCTGGAAACACCATATATTTT
CDR3 protein: CASSLLPAGRAGNTIYF

D gene: TRBD2
J gene: TRBJ2-5
clone size: -
V gene: TRBV5-1
CDR3 DNA: TGCGCCAGCAGCTGGCCCCTAGCGGGGGAGGAGGCCCAGTACTTC
CDR3 protein: CASSWPLAGEEAQYF

D gene: -
J gene: TRBJ2-7
clone size: -
V gene: TRBV10-3
CDR3 DNA: TGTGCCATCAGTGAAACGACAGGAAACTACGAGCAGTACTTC
CDR3 protein: CAISETTGNYEQYF

D gene: TRBD2
J gene: TRBJ2-5
clone size: -
V gene: TRBV18
CDR3 DNA: TGTGCCAGCTCACCCCCCGGGACTAGCGGGGGTGGGACCCAGTACTTC
CDR3 protein: CASSPPGTSGGGTQYF

D gene: TRBD1
J gene: TRBJ2-5
clone size: -
V gene: TRBV7-8
CDR3 DNA: TGTGCCAGCAGCTTCCCGGGACAGGGCTACGAGACCCAGTACTTC
CDR3 protein: CASSFPGQGYETQYF

D gene: -
J gene: TRBJ2-1
clone size: -
V gene: TRBV6-5
CDR3 DNA: TGTGCCAGCAGTACAAACCAGGGCAATGAGCAGTTCTTC
CDR3 protein: CASSTNQGNEQFF

D gene: -
J gene: TRBJ1-5
clone size: once
V gene: TRBV18
CDR3 DNA: TGTGCCAGCTCACCGGTTGAGGATCAGCCCCAGCATTTT
CDR3 protein: CASSPVEDQPQHF

D gene: -
J gene: TRBJ1-1
clone size: -
V gene: TRBV6-6
CDR3 DNA: TGTGCCAGCAGTTACCACTTTCAGGGGAACACTGAAGCTTTCTTT
CDR3 protein: CASSYHFQGNTEAFF

D gene: TRBD2
J gene: TRBJ2-5
clone size: -
V gene: TRBV2
CDR3 DNA: TGTGCCAGCAGGTTTTTGTCTCCCGGGGGGGAGACCCAGTACTTC
CDR3 protein: CASRFLSPGGETQYF

D gene: -
J gene: TRBJ2-3
clone size: -
V gene: TRBV18
CDR3 DNA: TGTGCCAGCTCACACGACACGCGCACAGATACGCAGTATTTT
CDR3 protein: CASSHDTRTDTQYF

D gene: -
J gene: TRBJ1-1
clone size: -
V gene: TRBV5-1
CDR3 DNA: TGCGCCAGCAGCTTGTATCCAGGGTCGGAGACTGAAGCTTTCTTT
CDR3 protein: CASSLYPGSETEAFF

D gene: -
J gene: TRBJ1-2
clone size: -
V gene: TRBV14
CDR3 DNA: TGTGCCAGCAGCCAAGACAGATATGGCTACACCTTC
CDR3 protein: CASSQDRYGYTF

D gene: -
J gene: TRBJ2-5
clone size: -
V gene: TRBV5-1
CDR3 DNA: TGCGCCAGCAGCCCGGAGGGCTCCGGCCAAGGAGAGACCCAGTACTTC
CDR3 protein: CASSPEGSGQGETQYF

D gene: TRBD2
J gene: TRBJ2-7
clone size: -
V gene: TRBV5-5
CDR3 DNA: TGTGCCAGCAGCACAAAAGGGGAGGGAGGGCAGTACTTC
CDR3 protein: CASSTKGEGGQYF

D gene: TRBD2
J gene: TRBJ2-5
clone size: -
V gene: TRBV4-1
CDR3 DNA: TGCGCCAGCAGTACCGGGACTAGTGAAGAGACCCAGTACTTC
CDR3 protein: CASSTGTSEETQYF

D gene: -
J gene: TRBJ2-3
clone size: -
V gene: TRBV4-1
CDR3 DNA: TGCGCCAGCAGCCACCCCTTGGAGGGATCCACAGATACGCAGTATTTT
CDR3 protein: CASSHPLEGSTDTQYF

D gene: TRBD1
J gene: TRBJ1-2
clone size: -
V gene: TRBV2
CDR3 DNA: TGTGCCAGCAGTGCACAGGGGGCGCGGGACTATGGCTACACCTTC
CDR3 protein: CASSAQGARDYGYTF

D gene: -
J gene: TRBJ1-1
clone size: once
V gene: TRBV28
CDR3 DNA: TGTGCCAGCAGTTTGACTGCAGTAGAAGCTTTCTTT
CDR3 protein: CASSLTAVEAFF

D gene: -
J gene: TRBJ2-1
clone size: few
V gene: TRBV2
CDR3 DNA: TGTGCCAGCATAACAGGGTCGGGGAGCAATGAGCAGTTCTTC
CDR3 protein: CASITGSGSNEQFF

D gene: -
J gene: TRBJ1-2
clone size: -
V gene: TRBV7-9
CDR3 DNA: TGTGCCAGCAGCTTGTTCTCCAGGATCAAGGATGGCTACACCTTC
CDR3 protein: CASSLFSRIKDGYTF

D gene: TRBD2
J gene: TRBJ2-7
clone size: -
V gene: TRBV7-9
CDR3 DNA: TGTGCCAGCAGCCGGGGACTAGCGGGGGGGCCCTACGAGCAGTACTTC
CDR3 protein: CASSRGLAGGPYEQYF